These T cell receptor beta chains were read from a single sample in a study of metastatic and nonmetastatic thyroid tumors. Via MiXCR, TCRdb re-called the PCR reads. The sample has 30,000 to 35,000 clones; 15% to 20% are singletons. Sequencing was done on a sample of blood. The origin of the receptors is a female donor with papillary thyroid cancer or a benign thyroid nodule (not recorded which). Some clones in this sample may be carry-over from other donors' samples. CDR3s include the opening cysteine and the closing phenylalanine or tryptophan. D genes are given only for firm matches. Rows may omit the clone size; those that give it use once, few, many or a size class.

CASSLHNRVVTGELFF | TGTGCCAGCAGCTTACACAACAGGGTGGTCACCGGGGAGCTGTTTTTT | NA | medium-sized | TRBJ2-2 | TRBV7-3
CASSPRGAANYGYTF | TGTGCCAGCAGCCCTCGGGGGGCAGCTAACTATGGCTACACCTTC | NA | few | TRBJ1-2 | TRBV6-1
CASSLGLAGHEQFF | TGTGCCAGCAGCTTGGGACTAGCGGGCCATGAGCAGTTCTTC | TRBD2 | many | TRBJ2-1 | TRBV7-3
CATSDSLSFGEQYF | TGTGCCACCAGTGATTCCCTTAGTTTTGGCGAGCAGTACTTC | NA | few | TRBJ2-7 | TRBV24-1
CASSPIGLRREGYTF | TGTGCCAGCAGCCCGATTGGTCTGCGGAGGGAAGGCTACACCTTC | NA | NA | TRBJ1-2 | TRBV11-2
CASSYSPSGSSYEQYF | TGTGCCAGCAGTTACTCGCCCAGCGGGAGCTCCTACGAGCAGTACTTC | TRBD2 | NA | TRBJ2-7 | TRBV6-4
CASSYAVSSYNEQFF | TGTGCCAGCAGTTACGCTGTTAGCTCCTACAATGAGCAGTTCTTC | NA | NA | TRBJ2-1 | TRBV6-2/TRBV6-3
CSAPLTRGYNEQFF | TGCAGTGCTCCCCTTACTAGAGGCTACAATGAGCAGTTCTTC | NA | medium-sized | TRBJ2-1 | TRBV20-1
CASSSNRDRGWDTEAFF | TGTGCCAGCAGTTCTAACCGGGACAGGGGCTGGGACACTGAAGCTTTCTTT | TRBD1 | many | TRBJ1-1 | TRBV28
CASSLLGDRPQHF | TGTGCCAGCAGTTTGTTAGGGGATCGGCCCCAGCATTTT | NA | many | TRBJ1-5 | TRBV12-3/TRBV12-4
CASSGDTGELFF | TGTGCCAGCAGCGGAGACACCGGGGAGCTGTTTTTT | NA | NA | TRBJ2-2 | TRBV6-1
CSARGPLGGTEAFF | TGCAGTGCTAGAGGTCCTTTAGGAGGGACTGAAGCTTTCTTT | NA | many | TRBJ1-1 | TRBV20-1
CASSQVGRDYGYTF | TGTGCCAGCAGCCAAGTGGGTAGGGACTATGGCTACACCTTC | NA | medium-sized | TRBJ1-2 | TRBV4-2
CASTLPGQGLVDTQYF | TGTGCCAGCACCCTCCCCGGACAGGGGTTGGTAGATACGCAGTATTTT | TRBD1 | NA | TRBJ2-3 | TRBV7-8
CASSPQGGFYQPQHF | TGTGCCAGCAGCCCTCAGGGAGGGTTCTATCAGCCCCAGCATTTT | NA | many | TRBJ1-5 | TRBV7-8
CASSSDRFGGTEALF | TGTGCCAGCAGCTCCGACAGGTTTGGAGGCACTGAAGCTCTCTTT | NA | NA | TRBJ1-1 | TRBV5-1
CASSPPILAGDFRELFF | TGTGCCAGCAGCCCTCCCATTTTAGCGGGAGATTTCCGGGAGCTGTTTTTT | TRBD2 | many | TRBJ2-2 | TRBV6-2/TRBV6-3
CASSEDRVDTGELFF | TGTGCCAGCAGCGAGGACAGGGTCGACACCGGGGAGCTGTTTTTT | TRBD1 | NA | TRBJ2-2 | TRBV3-1
CASSLDPNTGELFF | TGTGCCAGCAGCTTGGATCCGAACACCGGGGAGCTGTTTTTT | NA | many | TRBJ2-2 | TRBV5-5
CASRVTGEETQYF | TGTGCCAGCAGGGTGACAGGCGAAGAGACCCAGTACTTC | NA | few | TRBJ2-5 | TRBV6-1
CASSQGDRNTEAFF | TGTGCCAGCAGCCAAGGGGACAGGAACACTGAAGCTTTCTTT | TRBD1 | many | TRBJ1-1 | TRBV3-1